This T cell receptor (beta chain) emerged from a study of identical twins. Healthy Caucasians made up all donors. TCRdb re-analysed the 5' RACE reads in MiXCR, keeping a single row per CDR3 protein. This table has about 520,000 distinct CDR3 sequences, roughly 21% appearing once. Germline CDR1 and CDR2: SGHRS and YFSETQ. The trim removed 4 bases at V and 5 bases at J, leaving 7 bases unmatched. The CDR3 extends over 15 amino acids. In addition, the sample was reused for a study of T cells expressing NK-cell markers. That source adds: Within the sequenced cohort of eight donors, seven exhibited HCMV seropositivity and one was seronegative. NKG2C+ dominant clonotype frequencies in more than 5 donors were about 1.0-8% of CD8+ T cells.

The sequence came from a young woman in good health. This chain links TRBV5-1 with TRBJ2-3; 10 positions match TRBD2. The sample taken for sequencing was CD4+ T cells sorted from blood. The CDR3 DNA reads TGCGCCAGCAGCATCGAGCGGGGGGGCGAAGATACGCAGTATTTT. It is translated as CASSIERGGEDTQYF.